The source of this TCR beta chain is a study of shared clonotypes between healthy human individuals. The authors divided CD4+ cells into CD45RA+ naive and CD45RA-negative memory subsets. Deep-level settings were used for running the assay. Under the authors' procedure: Filtering differed since immunoSEQ provided only junctions, with no quality scores. TCRdb's table, derived via immunoSEQ multiplex PCR, lists solely in-frame clones and lacks some. That table gives V, J and clone size, and the DNA gave D and trimming. The repertoire holds 950,000 to 1,300,000 clones, about 75% seen once, with approximately 1.5% in the top ten. The TCR originated in a man younger than 30 in good health. The specimen was memory CD4+ T cells sorted from blood. Subset reported: CD45RA-negative fraction.

The CDR3 DNA reads TGTGCCAGCAGCTTAGAGCCTATCCAAGAGACCCAGTACTTC. Protein product: CASSLEPIQETQYF. The V and J genes are TRBV7-8 and TRBJ2-5; D gene ambiguous. V lost 1 base, J lost 1 base, and 7 bases lay in between. Per the germline V gene, CDR1 is SGHVS and CDR2 is FQNEAQ. This CDR3 is 14 amino acids long.